These T cell receptor beta chains were read from a single sample in a study of STAT5B mutations in CD4+ large granular lymphocyte leukemia. Only in-frame clones appear in the TCRdb table, and some are missing; sequencing was by immunoSEQ multiplex PCR. The sample has over 45,000 clones, about three quarters seen once. Sequenced input: CD4+ T cells from blood buffy coats. Receptor source: a human donor in good health. CDR3s include the opening cysteine and the closing phenylalanine or tryptophan. The D gene is left open where the match is weak. Part of the rows lack a size; the others show once, few, many or a class for expanded clones.

TGTGCCTGGAGTGTAGCGCAGGTCGTGGGAGGGGAGCTGTTTTTT | CAWSVAQVVGGELFF | TRBJ2-2 | NA | NA | TRBV30
TGTGCCATCAGTGAGTTCGCAGGGAAGGCTGAAGCTTTCTTT | CAISEFAGKAEAFF | TRBJ1-1 | NA | few | TRBV10-3
TGTGCCAGCAGACAACCCGGGGGTGGTGGCTACACCTTC | CASRQPGGGGYTF | TRBJ1-2 | NA | NA | TRBV6-5
TGTGCCAGCAGCCCCGACAGGCGCGATGAAAAACTGTTTTTT | CASSPDRRDEKLFF | TRBJ1-4 | NA | few | TRBV27
TGCGGCTGGGACAGGGGTTATGGCTACACCTTC | CGWDRGYGYTF | TRBJ1-2 | TRBD1 | NA | TRBV20-1
TGTGCCAGCTCACCAAGCGGGGGGATCAACACCGGGGAGCTGTTTTTT | CASSPSGGINTGELFF | TRBJ2-2 | TRBD2 | NA | TRBV18
TGTGGGCCAGGGACAGCGGCCAATCAGCCCCAGCATTTT | CGPGTAANQPQHF | TRBJ1-5 | TRBD1 | NA | TRBV6-1
TGCGCCAGCAGCCTAGACAGGTTGAGTCCCATATATTTT | CASSLDRLSPIYF | TRBJ1-3 | NA | NA | TRBV5-1
TGTGCCAGCAGCACCCTCACGAGGGGCACCGGGGAGCTGTTTTTT | CASSTLTRGTGELFF | TRBJ2-2 | NA | NA | TRBV6-1
TGTGCCAGCTCCCTGGATACGAGCAATCAGCCCCAGCATTTT | CASSLDTSNQPQHF | TRBJ1-5 | NA | NA | TRBV6-6
TGTGCCAGCAGTTTTTACGGCAGGGACACTCAGCCCCAGCATTTT | CASSFYGRDTQPQHF | TRBJ1-5 | NA | NA | TRBV28
TGTGCCAGCTCACCAGGGTTGAATGAAAAACTGTTTTTT | CASSPGLNEKLFF | TRBJ1-4 | NA | few | TRBV18
TGTGCCAGCAGTGCAGTTCAGGCAAACACTGAAGCTTTCTTT | CASSAVQANTEAFF | TRBJ1-1 | NA | NA | TRBV6-1
TGTGCCTGCCGACAGGGCCTAGGGGGTTACGAGCAGTACTTC | CACRQGLGGYEQYF | TRBJ2-7 | TRBD1 | NA | TRBV30
TGCGCCAGCAGCTTGGTCGCAGATGTGAACACCGGGGAGCTGTTTTTT | CASSLVADVNTGELFF | TRBJ2-2 | NA | NA | TRBV5-1
TGCAGCGTGGGAACAGGGGACGGCGAGCAGTACTTC | CSVGTGDGEQYF | TRBJ2-7 | TRBD1 | NA | TRBV29-1
TGTGCCAGCAAAGGCCAGAGCTCCTATAATTCACCCCTCCACTTT | CASKGQSSYNSPLHF | TRBJ1-6 | NA | NA | TRBV27
TGTGCCTGGACGCGCCGGAGAACAGATACGCAGTATTTT | CAWTRRRTDTQYF | TRBJ2-3 | NA | few | TRBV30
TGTGCCAGCAGTGAATTGAAGGGGGCAGCGAATTCACCCCTCCACTTT | CASSELKGAANSPLHF | TRBJ1-6 | TRBD1 | NA | TRBV6-1
TGTGCCAGCAGCTTAGCGAGGGGCAGTGGCAATGAAAAACTGTTTTTT | CASSLARGSGNEKLFF | TRBJ1-4 | NA | NA | TRBV7-9
TGCGCCAGCAGCTTGGGGGGGAGGCAAGAGACCCAGTACTTC | CASSLGGRQETQYF | TRBJ2-5 | NA | once | TRBV5-1
TGTGCCAGCAGCTTAGTCGCCTCCGGGACGCCGGGCACCGGGGAGCTGTTTTTT | CASSLVASGTPGTGELFF | TRBJ2-2 | NA | once | TRBV7-2
TGTGCCATCAGACTGGACCGTAATCAGCCCCAGCATTTT | CAIRLDRNQPQHF | TRBJ1-5 | NA | few | TRBV10-3
TGTGCCAGCAGCTTAGAGGGGGGCGTTAGCTATGGCTACACCTTC | CASSLEGGVSYGYTF | TRBJ1-2 | NA | few | TRBV11-2
TGTGCCAGCAGTTCAGCCCAGGGGATTACCGGGGAGCTGTTTTTT | CASSSAQGITGELFF | TRBJ2-2 | NA | few | TRBV28
TGTGCCAGTACGAAGAAGGTAGGCAGCGAGCAGTACTTC | CASTKKVGSEQYF | TRBJ2-7 | NA | NA | TRBV2
TGTGCCAGTAGCACAATCCGGGACCAACGACGCTACACCTTC | CASSTIRDQRRYTF | TRBJ1-2 | NA | few | TRBV19
TGTGCCAGCAGTGCGGGGGCAGGGATGAGGACAGATACGCAGTATTTT | CASSAGAGMRTDTQYF | TRBJ2-3 | NA | NA | TRBV6-1
TGTGCCAGCAGTTTACCACAGGGCTACACCTTC | CASSLPQGYTF | TRBJ1-2 | NA | NA | TRBV27
TGTGCCAGCAGCTTTAATATGGGGGGAGGCGGGGAGCTGTTTTTT | CASSFNMGGGGELFF | TRBJ2-2 | NA | NA | TRBV7-2
TGTGCCAGCAGCTCAACAGCGAACACTGAAGCTTTCTTT | CASSSTANTEAFF | TRBJ1-1 | NA | few | TRBV27
TGCGCCAGCAGCTTAGCCGGGACAGGGCCTAGGGGCAATCAGCCCCAGCATTTT | CASSLAGTGPRGNQPQHF | TRBJ1-5 | TRBD1 | once | TRBV5-1
TGCGCCAGCAGAGGGACAGGGTGGGACAATGAGCAGTTCTTC | CASRGTGWDNEQFF | TRBJ2-1 | TRBD1 | NA | TRBV5-1
TGTGCCAGCAGTTTGACAGGGTATGGCTACACCTTC | CASSLTGYGYTF | TRBJ1-2 | TRBD1 | NA | TRBV28
TGTGCCAGCAGCGCCAACGAGGGTGGGGAAGCTTTCTTT | CASSANEGGEAFF | TRBJ1-1 | NA | NA | TRBV9
TGTGCCAGCAGCCCAACTAGCGGACCCTACGAGCAGTACTTC | CASSPTSGPYEQYF | TRBJ2-7 | TRBD2 | NA | TRBV7-2
TGTGCCAGCAGTTTATCCGGACTCACGACCGGGGAGCTGTTTTTT | CASSLSGLTTGELFF | TRBJ2-2 | NA | NA | TRBV27
TGCGCCAGCAGCTTGGGTCATCAAGATACGCAGTATTTT | CASSLGHQDTQYF | TRBJ2-3 | NA | NA | TRBV5-1
TGCAGCGTTTTGAGGGCGAACACTGAAGCTTTCTTT | CSVLRANTEAFF | TRBJ1-1 | NA | few | TRBV29-1
TGTGCCAGTACACCGGGAGAGAATACGAATTCACCCCTCCACTTT | CASTPGENTNSPLHF | TRBJ1-6 | NA | few | TRBV7-9
TGTGCCAGCAGTGATGGGGTGACGGGGGTTTGGGAGACCCAGTACTTC | CASSDGVTGVWETQYF | TRBJ2-5 | NA | NA | TRBV2